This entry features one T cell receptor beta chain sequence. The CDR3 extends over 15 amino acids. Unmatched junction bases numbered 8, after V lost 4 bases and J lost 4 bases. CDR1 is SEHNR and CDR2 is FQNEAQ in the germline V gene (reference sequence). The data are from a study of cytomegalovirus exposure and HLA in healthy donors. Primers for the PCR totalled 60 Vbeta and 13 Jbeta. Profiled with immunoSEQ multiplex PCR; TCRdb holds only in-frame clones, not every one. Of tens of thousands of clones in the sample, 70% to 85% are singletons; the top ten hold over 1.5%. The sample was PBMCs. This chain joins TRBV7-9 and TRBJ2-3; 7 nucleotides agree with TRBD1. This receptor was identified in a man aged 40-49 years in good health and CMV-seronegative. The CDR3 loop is CASSSGTVLADTQYF. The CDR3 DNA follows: TGTGCCAGCAGCTCCGGGACAGTGCTCGCAGATACGCAGTATTTT.